The 16 T cell receptor beta chains in this list originate from one sample, sequenced in a study of PD-1 blockade in mismatch repair-deficient tumors (dated by TCRdb to the late 2010s). Libraries were prepared through the immunoSEQ multiplex PCR assay. In its TCRdb copy, this immuneACCESS table keeps in-frame sequences only and misses some clones. Where compared with another copy, unresolved V genes explain less than half of these, and the others have no known cause. The sample includes some 120,000 clones, with 86% observed a single time. In total, the top ten clones hold roughly 12% of the sample. The sequenced sample was peripheral blood, obtained 44 weeks after starting pembrolizumab. Source of these receptors: an adult with mismatch repair-deficient cancer.

This chain joins TRBV7-9 and TRBJ2-2, with D uncertain. The germline CDR1 and CDR2 sequences are SEHNR and FQNEAQ (reference sequence). This CDR3 is built from 13 residues. Trimming took 3 bases from V and 6 from J, leaving 8 bases between them. The CDR3 reads CASSFEKAGELFF. Written as DNA, the CDR3 is TGTGCCAGCAGCTTCGAGAAGGCCGGGGAGCTGTTTTTT.

The chain links TRBV28 to TRBJ2-7; a possible D gene is TRBD2 (6 bases). Trimming stripped 6 bases from V and 5 bases from J, with 17 bases between. CDR1 is MDHEN, CDR2 SYDVKM, per germline. CDR3 length equals 14 residues. CDR3 DNA sequence: TGTGCCAGCAGCCTTGGTCGGGGGTTGAACGAGCAGTACTTC. Translated: CASSLGRGLNEQYF.

This chain connects TRBV7-9 to TRBJ2-7; possibly TRBD1 for D (6 bases). The V gene lost 4 bases and the J gene lost 2 bases, with 12 bases spanning the gap. The CDR3 runs to 14 residues. Germline V lookup: CDR1 SEHNR, CDR2 FQNEAQ (reference sequence). The CDR3 coding sequence is TGTGCCAGCAGCTCACACAGGGTAACCTACGAGCAGTACTTC. It yields the protein CASSSHRVTYEQYF.

The CDR3 sequence is CASSARGDVNTEAFF. The CDR3 region has the DNA TGTGCCAGCAGCGCTAGGGGGGATGTGAACACTGAAGCTTTCTTT. The rearrangement links TRBV9 to TRBJ1-1, with D perhaps matching TRBD1 (6 bases). The germline gives CDR1 SGDLS, CDR2 YYNGEE. This CDR3 region has 15 residues. The germline V and J ends were trimmed by 3 bases and 0 bases, with 12 bases remaining between them.

This chain joins TRBV9 and TRBJ2-3, with TRBD2 matching over 10 bases. The CDR3 runs to 18 residues. The germline V gene has CDR1 SGDLS and CDR2 YYNGEE. The V gene end was trimmed by 0 bases and the J gene end by 0 bases; junction bases not matched to a gene: 7. In nucleotides, the CDR3 is TGTGCCAGCAGCGTAGGACTAGCGGGCCTGGCGAGCACAGATACGCAGTATTTT. Translation: CASSVGLAGLASTDTQYF.

The gene calls are TRBV28 and TRBJ2-7; maybe TRBD1 (6 bases). The CDR3 spans 15 residues. Trimming pared 5 bases from V and 2 bases from J, leaving 16 bases between. Germline CDR1 MDHEN, CDR2 SYDVKM. The CDR3 DNA reads as TGTGCCAGCAGTACCTCAGGGGACCTAACCTACGAGCAGTACTTC. Its protein is CASSTSGDLTYEQYF.

The rearrangement uses TRBV7-9 and TRBJ2-5, with 15 bases that match TRBD2. Losses at the gene ends were 2 bases for V and 5 bases for J; bases not matched to a gene: 3. The CDR3 is 16 amino acids. Germline assignment: CDR1 SEHNR and CDR2 FQNEAQ (reference sequence). DNA for the CDR3: TGTGCCAGCAGCTTACGGGGGACTAGCGGGAGGGAGACCCAGTACTTC. Amino acids: CASSLRGTSGRETQYF.

The chain couples TRBV6-5 to TRBJ1-5; a possible D gene is TRBD1 (5 bases). V was clipped by 10 bases and J by 6 bases, with 19 bases between them. The germline gives CDR1 MNHEY, CDR2 SVGAGI. CDR3 length: 14 residues. CDR3 in amino acids: CATSTGRVGQPQHF. Here the CDR3 DNA reads TGTGCCACCTCCACGGGCAGGGTTGGTCAGCCCCAGCATTTT.

The chain combines TRBV11-2 with TRBJ2-7, with no clear D. Germline V gives CDR1 SGHAT, CDR2 FQNNGV. The CDR3 has 13 residues. The V end was cut by 4 bases, the J end by 2 bases, with 9 bases between. The CDR3 here is CASSSGPTYEQYF. CDR3 in DNA: TGTGCCAGCAGCTCTGGACCTACCTACGAGCAGTACTTC.

The chain uses TRBV2 and TRBJ2-1; maybe TRBD1 (6 bases). The germline V gene has CDR1 SNHLY and CDR2 FYNNEI. This CDR3 region has 15 residues. V lost 2 bases and J lost 7, with 15 bases in between. The CDR3 DNA is TGTGCCAGCAGTGAATTAGGCCTTAGGGGGAATGAGCAGTTCTTC. It is translated as CASSELGLRGNEQFF.

This clone was seen just once. The chain employs TRBV28 and TRBJ2-7; D is unresolved. This CDR3 has 13 residues. CDR1 is MDHEN and CDR2 is SYDVKM in the germline V gene. Trimming left V 3 bases short and J 2 bases short, with 8 bases between. The CDR3 DNA sequence: TGTGCCAGCAGTTTGATTGGAACCTACGAGCAGTACTTC. This codes for CASSLIGTYEQYF.

The chain employs TRBV18 and TRBJ2-7; no clear D gene. CDR1 and CDR2 from the germline V gene are KGHSH and LQKENI. The CDR3 has 14 residues. The germline V and J ends were trimmed by 0 bases and 2 bases, with 8 bases remaining between them. CDR3 region: CASSPPYLTYEQYF. The CDR3 nucleotides are TGTGCCAGCTCACCACCGTACCTCACCTACGAGCAGTACTTC.

The gene calls are TRBV28 and TRBJ1-1, with 7 bases fitting TRBD1. The germline V gene encodes CDR1 MDHEN and CDR2 SYDVKM. This CDR3 comprises 13 residues. V lost 7 bases, J lost 3 bases, and 5 bases stayed unmatched. CDR3 sequence: CASKGAFYTEAFF. The CDR3 DNA follows: TGTGCCAGCAAGGGGGCCTTTTACACTGAAGCTTTCTTT.

The rearrangement links TRBV11-2 to TRBJ2-2; 8 positions agree with TRBD2. CDR3 length equals 15 residues. With V trimmed by 6 bases and J by 8 bases, 11 bases remained unmatched. Germline V CDR1 and CDR2: SGHAT, FQNNGV. Written as DNA, the CDR3 is TGTGCCAGCAGACCCCTCCGGACTAGCTCTGGGGAGCTGTTTTTT. Its translation is CASRPLRTSSGELFF.

This clone turned up a few times. J is TRBJ2-7 and V is TRBV21-1; whether TRBD2, the table's D call, matches the DNA was not checked. TRBV21-1 is shown as a pseudogene. The CDR3 is made up of 9 amino acids. CDR3 amino acids: CASATQQYF. CDR3 bases: TGTGCCAGCGCTACGCAGCAGTACTTC.

V and J are TRBV5-4 and TRBJ2-3; 7 positions match TRBD1. The germline gives CDR1 SGHNT, CDR2 YYREEE (reference sequence). The CDR3 totals 17 residues. V lost 2 bases and J lost 2; bases outside the gene matches: 11. In DNA, the CDR3 is TGTGCCAGCAGCTTCCCGGTAAACAGGGGAGTCACAGATACGCAGTATTTT. Translated, it gives CASSFPVNRGVTDTQYF.